This T cell receptor beta chain was captured by sequencing in a study of persistence of HIV-infected CD4 T cells. Regarding the study as a whole: Rare CMV-responding cells carrying HIV-1 proviruses were not analyzed separately for TCR. CMV- and Gag-responding cells had lower TCRbeta richness than CD3/CD28-responding cells.

Cells were stimulated with overlapping HIV-1 Gag 15-mer peptides. CD40L/CD69 double-negative CD45RO-high memory CD4+ T cells were collected. Suppressive ART was started during chronic HIV-1 infection in these adults. Before stimulation, PBMCs underwent CD8+ T cell depletion. About this clone: Its antigen is as yet unknown.

Sequencing used immunoSEQ version 4 in survey mode. The protocol was immunoSEQ multiplex PCR, while the TCRdb copy is restricted to in-frame clones and leaves out a portion. The data contain about 64,000 clones, 65% to 75% of them singletons. The CDR3 totals 13 residues. V lost 3 bases and J 8 bases, leaving 11 bases between the germline ends. Looked up from germline, CDR1 is KGHSH and CDR2 is LQKENI. This sample comprised CD4+ T cells sorted from PBMCs after roughly 17-hour stimulation, obtained from a patient who received antiretroviral therapy. The chain carries TRBV18 and TRBJ2-1; D perhaps matches TRBD2 (7 bases). The source of this sequence is an adult man with HIV who was CMV-seropositive. Written as DNA, the CDR3 is TGTGCCAGCTCACCTCGAGGGGGGGATGAGCAGTTCTTC. It specifies CASSPRGGDEQFF. The full variable domain, rest sourced from reference TRBV18 and TRBJ2-1, is NAGVMQNPRHLVRRRGQEARLRCSPMKGHSHVYWYRQLPEEGLKFMVYLQKENIIDESGMPKERFSAEFPKEGPSILRIQQVVRGDSAAYFCASSPRGGDEQFFGPGTRLTVL.